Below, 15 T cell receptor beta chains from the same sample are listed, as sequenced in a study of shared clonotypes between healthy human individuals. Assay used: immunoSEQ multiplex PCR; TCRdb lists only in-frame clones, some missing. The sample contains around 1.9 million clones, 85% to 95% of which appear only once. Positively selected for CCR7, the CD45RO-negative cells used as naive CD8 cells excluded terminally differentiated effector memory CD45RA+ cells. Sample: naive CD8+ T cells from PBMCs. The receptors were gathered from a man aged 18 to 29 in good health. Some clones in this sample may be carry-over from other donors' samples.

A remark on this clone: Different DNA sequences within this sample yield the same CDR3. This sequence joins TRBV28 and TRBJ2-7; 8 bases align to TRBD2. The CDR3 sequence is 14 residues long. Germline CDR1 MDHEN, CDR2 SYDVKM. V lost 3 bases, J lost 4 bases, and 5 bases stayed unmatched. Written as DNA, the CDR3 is TGTGCCAGCAGTTTGCGGGGGGCGCCTTACGAGCAGTACTTC. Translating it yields CASSLRGAPYEQYF.

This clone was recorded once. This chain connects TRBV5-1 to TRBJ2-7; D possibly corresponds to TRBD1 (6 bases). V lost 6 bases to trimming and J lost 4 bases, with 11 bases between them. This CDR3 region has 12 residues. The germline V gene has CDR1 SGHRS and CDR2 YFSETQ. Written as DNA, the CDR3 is TGCGCCAGCACGGGACACAATTACGAGCAGTACTTC. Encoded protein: CASTGHNYEQYF.

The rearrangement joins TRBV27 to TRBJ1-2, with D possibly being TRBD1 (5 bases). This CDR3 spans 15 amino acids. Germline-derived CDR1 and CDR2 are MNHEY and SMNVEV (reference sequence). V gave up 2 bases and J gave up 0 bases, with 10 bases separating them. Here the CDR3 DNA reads TGTGCCAGCAGTTTAGATGGGGCGCCTAACTATGGCTACACCTTC. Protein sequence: CASSLDGAPNYGYTF.

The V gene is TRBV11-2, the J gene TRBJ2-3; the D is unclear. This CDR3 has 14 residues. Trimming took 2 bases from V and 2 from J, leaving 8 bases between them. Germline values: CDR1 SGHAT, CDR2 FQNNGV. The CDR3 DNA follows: TGTGCCAGCAGCTTACAAGGCTTCACAGATACGCAGTATTTT. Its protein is CASSLQGFTDTQYF. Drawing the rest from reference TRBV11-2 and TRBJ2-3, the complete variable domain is EAGVAQSPRYKIIEKRQSVAFWCNPISGHATLYWYQQILGQGPKLLIQFQNNGVVDDSQLPKDRFSAERLKGVDSTLKIQPAKLEDSAVYLCASSLQGFTDTQYFGPGTRLTVL.

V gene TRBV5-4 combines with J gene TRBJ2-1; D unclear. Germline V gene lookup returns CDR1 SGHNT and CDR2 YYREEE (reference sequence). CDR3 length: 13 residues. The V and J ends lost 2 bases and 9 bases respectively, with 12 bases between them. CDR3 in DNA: TGTGCCAGCAGCTTATCCGCCCTGCCTGAGCAGTTCTTC. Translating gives CASSLSALPEQFF.

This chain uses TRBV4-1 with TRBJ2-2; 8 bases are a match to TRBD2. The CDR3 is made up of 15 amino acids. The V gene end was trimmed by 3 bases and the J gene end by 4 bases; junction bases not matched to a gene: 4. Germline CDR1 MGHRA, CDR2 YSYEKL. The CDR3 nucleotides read TGCGCCAGCAGCCAGGTCGCGGGGGGCACCGGGGAGCTGTTTTTT. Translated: CASSQVAGGTGELFF.

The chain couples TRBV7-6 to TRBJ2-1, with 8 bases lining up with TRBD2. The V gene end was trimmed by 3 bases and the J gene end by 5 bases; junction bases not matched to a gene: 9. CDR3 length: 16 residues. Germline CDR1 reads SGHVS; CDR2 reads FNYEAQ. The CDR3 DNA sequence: TGTGCCAGCAGCTTTTTAGAAGCGGGAGTGAACAATGAGCAGTTCTTC. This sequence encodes CASSFLEAGVNNEQFF.

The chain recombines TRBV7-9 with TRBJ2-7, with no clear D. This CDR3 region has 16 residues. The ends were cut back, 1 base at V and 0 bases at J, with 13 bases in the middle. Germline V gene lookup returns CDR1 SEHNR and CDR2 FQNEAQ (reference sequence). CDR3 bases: TGTGCCAGCAGCTTAGAGGGATCAGATCGCTCCTACGAGCAGTACTTC. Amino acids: CASSLEGSDRSYEQYF. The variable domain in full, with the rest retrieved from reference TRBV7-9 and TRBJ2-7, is DTGVSQNPRHKITKRGQNVTFRCDPISEHNRLYWYRQTLGQGPEFLTYFQNEAQLEKSRLLSDRFSAERPKGSFSTLEIQRTEQGDSAMYLCASSLEGSDRSYEQYFGPGTRLTVT.

The CDR3 sequence: CASSVALGAAYEQYF. In DNA form, the CDR3 reads TGTGCCAGCAGCGTAGCTCTCGGGGCCGCCTACGAGCAGTACTTC. The chain employs TRBV9 and TRBJ2-7; D is perhaps TRBD1 or TRBD2 (5 bases each). Germline CDR1 SGDLS, CDR2 YYNGEE. The CDR3 is 15 residues long. Between the trimmed V and J ends, which lost 0 bases and 2 bases, there was a span of 12 bases.

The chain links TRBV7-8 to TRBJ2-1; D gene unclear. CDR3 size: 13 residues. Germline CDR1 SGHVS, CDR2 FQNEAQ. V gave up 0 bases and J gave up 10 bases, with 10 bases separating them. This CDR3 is CASSLAPSGEQFF. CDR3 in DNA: TGTGCCAGCAGCTTAGCCCCATCAGGCGAGCAGTTCTTC.

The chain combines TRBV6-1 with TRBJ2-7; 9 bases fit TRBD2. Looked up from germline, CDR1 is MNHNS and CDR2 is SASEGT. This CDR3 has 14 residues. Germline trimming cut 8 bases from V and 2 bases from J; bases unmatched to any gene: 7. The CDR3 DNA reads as TGTGCCAGCGTCGGGCTAGCGGGACCCTACGAGCAGTACTTC. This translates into CASVGLAGPYEQYF.

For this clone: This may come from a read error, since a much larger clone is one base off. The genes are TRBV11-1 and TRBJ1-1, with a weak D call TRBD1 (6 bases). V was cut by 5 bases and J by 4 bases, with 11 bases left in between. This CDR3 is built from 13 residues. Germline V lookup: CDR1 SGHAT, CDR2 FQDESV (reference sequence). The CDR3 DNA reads TGTGCCAGCAGCGTAGGGGGGGTCACTGAAGCTTTCTTT. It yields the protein CASSVGGVTEAFF. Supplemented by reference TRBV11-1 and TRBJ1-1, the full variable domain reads EAEVAQSPRYKITEKSQAVAFWCDPISGHATLYWYRQILGQGPELLVQFQDESVVDDSQLPKDRFSAERLKGVDSTLKIQPAELGDSAMYLCASSVGGVTEAFFGQGTRLTVV.

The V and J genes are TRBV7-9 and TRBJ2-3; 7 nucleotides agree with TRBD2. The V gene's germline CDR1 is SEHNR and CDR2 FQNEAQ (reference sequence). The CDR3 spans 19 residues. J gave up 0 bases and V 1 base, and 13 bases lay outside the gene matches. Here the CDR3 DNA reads TGTGCCAGCAGCTTAGAAGCGCTAGCGGCCGCCGACAGCACAGATACGCAGTATTTT. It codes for CASSLEALAAADSTDTQYF.

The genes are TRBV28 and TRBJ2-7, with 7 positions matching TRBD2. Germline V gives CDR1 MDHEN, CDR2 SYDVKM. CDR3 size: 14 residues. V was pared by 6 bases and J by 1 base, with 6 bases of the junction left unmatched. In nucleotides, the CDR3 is TGTGCCAGCAGCGTGTGGGGGGGTTCCTACGAGCAGTACTTC. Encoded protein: CASSVWGGSYEQYF.

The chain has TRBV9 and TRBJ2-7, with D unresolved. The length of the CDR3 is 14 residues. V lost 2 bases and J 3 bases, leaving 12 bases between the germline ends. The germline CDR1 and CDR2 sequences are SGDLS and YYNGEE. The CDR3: CASSVTDNHYEQYF. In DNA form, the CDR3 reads TGTGCCAGCAGCGTTACGGATAACCACTACGAGCAGTACTTC.